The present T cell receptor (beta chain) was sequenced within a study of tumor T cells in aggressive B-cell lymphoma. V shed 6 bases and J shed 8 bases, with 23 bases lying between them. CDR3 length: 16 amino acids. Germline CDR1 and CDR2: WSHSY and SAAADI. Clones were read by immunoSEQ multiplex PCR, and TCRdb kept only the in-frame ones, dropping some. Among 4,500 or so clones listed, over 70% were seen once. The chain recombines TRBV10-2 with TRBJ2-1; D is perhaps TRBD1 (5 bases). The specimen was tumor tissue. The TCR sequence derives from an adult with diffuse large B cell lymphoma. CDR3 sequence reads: CASSPVRFTGTDEQFF. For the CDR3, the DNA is TGCGCCAGCAGCCCGGTCCGCTTTACAGGAACCGATGAGCAGTTCTTC.